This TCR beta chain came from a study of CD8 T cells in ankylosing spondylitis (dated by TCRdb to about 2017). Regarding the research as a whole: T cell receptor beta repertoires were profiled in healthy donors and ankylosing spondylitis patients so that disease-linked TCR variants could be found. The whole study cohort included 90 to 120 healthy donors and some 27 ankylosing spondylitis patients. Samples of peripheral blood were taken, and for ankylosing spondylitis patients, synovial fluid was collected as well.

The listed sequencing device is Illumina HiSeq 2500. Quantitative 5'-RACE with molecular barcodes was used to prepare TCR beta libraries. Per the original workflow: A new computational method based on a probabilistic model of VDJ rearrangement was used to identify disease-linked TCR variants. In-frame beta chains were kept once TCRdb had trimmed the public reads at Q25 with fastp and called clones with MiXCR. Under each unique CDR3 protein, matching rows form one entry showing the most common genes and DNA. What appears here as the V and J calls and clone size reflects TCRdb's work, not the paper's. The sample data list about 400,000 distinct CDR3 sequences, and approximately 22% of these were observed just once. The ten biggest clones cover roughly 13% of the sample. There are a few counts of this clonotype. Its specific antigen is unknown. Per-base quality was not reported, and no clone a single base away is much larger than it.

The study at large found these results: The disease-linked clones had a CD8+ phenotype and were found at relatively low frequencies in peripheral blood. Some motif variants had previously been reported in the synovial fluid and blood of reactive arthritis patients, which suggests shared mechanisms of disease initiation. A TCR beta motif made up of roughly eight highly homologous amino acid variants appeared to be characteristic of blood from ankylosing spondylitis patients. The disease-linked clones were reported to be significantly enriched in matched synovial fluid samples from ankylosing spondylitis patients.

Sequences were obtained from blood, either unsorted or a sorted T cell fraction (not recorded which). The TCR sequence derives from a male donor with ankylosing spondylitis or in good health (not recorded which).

The CDR3 protein is CASSLRGAGGPSDTQYF. The nucleotide sequence is given as TGTGCCAGCAGTCTACGTGGAGCGGGGGGGCCGTCAGATACGCAGTATTTT. The sequence joins TRBV12-3 or TRBV12-4 to TRBJ2-3; the central 10 bases match TRBD2. The CDR3 contains 17 residues, cysteine and phenylalanine counted. Here the CDR3 DNA is all that survives: 51 bases in frame from base 1. Here V drops 5 bases and J drops 4 bases, and the junction holds 12 bases not matched to any gene.